A selection of T cell receptor beta chains follows, all from one sample in a study of tumor-infiltrating lymphocytes in localized non-small cell lung cancer. Produced via immunoSEQ multiplex PCR; TCRdb's table is partial and in-frame only. The sample contains about 11,000 clones, about 62% of which appear only once. The sequencing input was lung tumor tissue. Receptors were obtained from a human donor with non-small cell lung cancer. CDR3s include the opening cysteine and the closing phenylalanine or tryptophan. D genes are given only for firm matches. Expanded clones are given a class, and other clones once, few, many or no size at all.

TRBV5-1	-	TRBJ2-7	TRBD1	TGCGCCAGCAGCCTGGGACAGGGGGCCGACGAGCAGTACTTC	CASSLGQGADEQYF
TRBV5-4	-	TRBJ2-1	-	TGTGCCAGCAGTCGAGACAGGTCTAGCTCCTACAATGAGCAGTTCTTC	CASSRDRSSSYNEQFF
TRBV27	medium-sized	TRBJ2-7	TRBD1	TGTGCCAGCAGTAGACTGGGGACAGGGGGGTACGAGCAGTACTTC	CASSRLGTGGYEQYF
TRBV7-2	-	TRBJ1-2	-	TGTGCCAGCAGCTTAGCTCCAGGGAATGGCTACACCTTC	CASSLAPGNGYTF
TRBV9	-	TRBJ2-7	TRBD2	TGTGCCAGCAGCACGCATAGCGGGAACGAGCAGTACTTC	CASSTHSGNEQYF
TRBV5-5	-	TRBJ2-2	-	TGTGCCAGCAGCTTGCGCCTTCGGCAGGGCGGTTCCGGGGAGCTGTTTTTT	CASSLRLRQGGSGELFF
TRBV18	-	TRBJ2-2	-	TGTGCCAGCTCACGGCGGTCGTATTCCGGGGAGCTGTTTTTT	CASSRRSYSGELFF
TRBV7-9	-	TRBJ2-5	-	TGTGCCAGCAGCGTACTCGGGGTCAGTAAAGAGACCCAGTACTTC	CASSVLGVSKETQYF
TRBV6-5	-	TRBJ1-6	-	TGTGCCAGCACCTGGGGTTCCAATTCACCCCTCCACTTT	CASTWGSNSPLHF
TRBV29-1	-	TRBJ1-5	TRBD1	TGCAGCGTCCTAGGACAGGGAGGGTTTGGGAAAAATCAGCCCCAGCATTTT	CSVLGQGGFGKNQPQHF
TRBV7-2	-	TRBJ1-1	-	TGTGCCAGCAGCTTGCAGCGGGGGATCACTGAAGCTTTCTTT	CASSLQRGITEAFF
TRBV7-6	-	TRBJ2-7	-	TGTGCCAGCAGCTCACAGGGAAGTCGGTACGAGCAGTACTTC	CASSSQGSRYEQYF
TRBV30	-	TRBJ1-1	-	TGTGCCTGGAGAAGGGGGGCTGCGAACACTGAAGCTTTCTTT	CAWRRGAANTEAFF
TRBV29-1	-	TRBJ2-1	-	TGCAGCGTTGTCCCCTACAATGAGCAGTTCTTC	CSVVPYNEQFF
TRBV7-2	once	TRBJ1-1	-	TGTGCCAGCAGCTCCGAGGGGGGGGCGAACACTGAAGCTTTCTTT	CASSSEGGANTEAFF
TRBV14	-	TRBJ1-4	-	TGTGCCAGCAGCCAAGTTGGGGGGGAGGAAAAACTGTTTTTT	CASSQVGGEEKLFF
TRBV10-3	-	TRBJ2-1	-	TGTGCCATCAGTGAGGGGGTAGCACCCTACAATGAGCAGTTCTTC	CAISEGVAPYNEQFF
TRBV18	-	TRBJ1-2	TRBD1	TGTGCCAGCTCACCCGGGGACAGATCCTATGGCTACACCTTC	CASSPGDRSYGYTF
TRBV18	few	TRBJ2-1	TRBD2	TGTGCCAGCTCACCCGGGAGGGGACTAGCAGTCCGCAATGAGCAGTTCTTC	CASSPGRGLAVRNEQFF
TRBV10-3	once	TRBJ1-1	-	TGTGCCATCAGAGAGGGCAGGGAGGACACTGAAGCTTTCTTT	CAIREGREDTEAFF
TRBV14	-	TRBJ1-6	TRBD1	TGTGCCAGCAGCCGCAGGACAGGGACCATCGCCTATAATTCACCCCTCCACTTT	CASSRRTGTIAYNSPLHF
TRBV7-7	-	TRBJ2-1	-	TGTGCCAGCAGCGTAGGGGGGCCGCCCTACAATGAGCAGTTCTTC	CASSVGGPPYNEQFF
TRBV7-2	-	TRBJ2-2	TRBD1	TGTGCCAGCAGCGAACAGGGGGCCGGGGAGCTGTTTTTT	CASSEQGAGELFF
TRBV5-1	-	TRBJ2-7	-	TGCGCCAGCAGCTTGTTTCAGGGGACCTACGAGCAGTACTTC	CASSLFQGTYEQYF
TRBV10-1	-	TRBJ2-1	TRBD2	TGCGCCAGCAGTGAGTCGAGGGCGGGAGGGTTTTATGAGCAGTTCTTC	CASSESRAGGFYEQFF
TRBV7-2	-	TRBJ1-3	-	TGTGCCAGCAGCTTCCTGACAGCCGGAAACACCATATATTTT	CASSFLTAGNTIYF
TRBV7-9	-	TRBJ2-5	TRBD1	TGTGCCAGCAGCTTAGTCTCGGGACAGGGAAGAGAGACCCAGTACTTC	CASSLVSGQGRETQYF
TRBV18	-	TRBJ1-2	-	TGTGCCAGCTCACCAAGACTCTATGGCTACACCTTC	CASSPRLYGYTF
TRBV6-6	-	TRBJ2-7	TRBD1	TGTGCCAGCAGTTCCCTGGGACAGGGGACCTACGAGCAGTACTTC	CASSSLGQGTYEQYF
TRBV29-1	-	TRBJ2-7	-	TGCAGCGTTGAAGGGGGCTGGGGCTACGAGCAGTACTTC	CSVEGGWGYEQYF